This T cell receptor (beta chain) came from a study of T-cell reconstitution after alpha-beta-depleted transplantation in children. The authors prepared the TCRbeta library with unique molecular identifiers. TCRdb reanalysed the PCR reads using MiXCR and keeps one entry per CDR3 protein. The profile covers 200,000 to 300,000 distinct CDR3 sequences, with approximately 8% appearing a single time and 5% to 7% taken by the ten largest. This clonotype was seen ten or more times. Per germline, CDR1 SGHRS and CDR2 YFSETQ. The CDR3 contains 15 residues. J lost 6 bases, V lost 4 bases, and 6 bases had no gene match.

The receptor was isolated from a male patient under 18 who had a stem cell transplant for acute lymphoblastic leukemia, so the T cells may come from the graft donor. This material consisted of PBMCs, mostly from graft donor cells, taken 180 days after TCRalphabeta/CD19-depleted stem cell transplant. The chain recombines TRBV5-1 with TRBJ1-4; 10 nucleotides match TRBD1. This CDR3 reads CASSGTGDRYEKLFF. CDR3 sequence (DNA): TGCGCCAGCAGCGGGACAGGGGACCGGTATGAAAAACTGTTTTTT. The whole variable domain, remainder taken from reference TRBV5-1 and TRBJ1-4, is KAGVTQTPRYLIKTRGQQVTLSCSPISGHRSVSWYQQTPGQGLQFLFEYFSETQRNKGNFPGRFSGRQFSNSRSEMNVSTLELGDSALYLCASSGTGDRYEKLFFGSGTQLSVL.